Listed below are T cell receptor beta chains from one sample, sequenced in a study of blood T cell repertoires in COVID-19. Here immunoSEQ multiplex PCR was the method, and the copy in TCRdb shows in-frame clones only, minus some. The data hold some 380,000 clones, with around 89% observed a single time. The sequencing input was peripheral blood. The receptors originated from a young man with active or convalescent COVID-19. Each CDR3 is given with its conserved first and last residue. The D gene is left open where the match is weak. Only part of the rows carry a size: once, few, many, or a class if the clone is expanded.

cdr3_aa cdr3_nt j_call clone_size d_call v_call
CASTHGNLLNYGYTF TGTGCCAGCACCCACGGGAACCTATTAAACTATGGCTACACCTTC TRBJ1-2 . . TRBV28
CASSGSAGMSFAFYNEQFF TGTGCCAGCAGTGGATCAGCAGGAATGTCCTTCGCCTTCTACAATGAGCAGTTCTTC TRBJ2-1 . . TRBV6-6
CASSPRLAGKNEQFF TGTGCCAGCAGTCCTCGACTAGCGGGGAAGAATGAGCAGTTCTTC TRBJ2-1 . TRBD2 TRBV27
CASIRQGGNQPQHF TGTGCCAGCATTCGACAGGGAGGCAATCAGCCCCAGCATTTT TRBJ1-5 . TRBD1 TRBV28
CASSGGGGTSEGPQYF TGCGCCAGCAGTGGTGGGGGGGGAACATCGGAGGGACCCCAGTACTTC TRBJ2-5 . TRBD2 TRBV5-1
CASSQIAGGPSGELFF TGTGCCAGCAGCCAAATAGCGGGAGGGCCTTCCGGGGAGCTGTTTTTT TRBJ2-2 . TRBD2 TRBV3-1/TRBV3-2
CASSQDRGETDEKLFF TGCGCCAGCAGCCAAGATCGGGGGGAGACGGATGAAAAACTGTTTTTT TRBJ1-4 . . TRBV4-3
CASSVGANSGNTIYF TGTGCCAGCAGCGTAGGCGCCAACTCTGGAAACACCATATATTTT TRBJ1-3 . . TRBV9
CASSFGVGNQPQHF TGTGCCAGCAGCTTCGGAGTCGGCAATCAGCCCCAGCATTTT TRBJ1-5 . . TRBV7-9
CSVIRGAYNEQFF TGCAGCGTTATCAGGGGCGCATACAATGAGCAGTTCTTC TRBJ2-1 once . TRBV29-1
CASSFSRQGNGYEQFF TGTGCCAGCAGTTTTTCAAGGCAGGGCAACGGGTATGAGCAGTTCTTC TRBJ2-1 . . TRBV27
CASSRPGPRGNQPQHF TGTGCCAGCAGCCGGCCGGGGCCCAGGGGGAATCAGCCCCAGCATTTT TRBJ1-5 . TRBD1 TRBV28
CASSFQGLAGQETQYF TGTGCCAGCAGCTTTCAGGGACTAGCGGGCCAAGAGACCCAGTACTTC TRBJ2-5 . TRBD2 TRBV7-2
CATSEVYSDQPQHF TGTGCCACCAGTGAGGTATACAGTGACCAGCCCCAGCATTTT TRBJ1-5 . . TRBV24-1
CASSFGENTEAFF TGTGCCAGCAGTTTCGGGGAGAACACTGAAGCTTTCTTT TRBJ1-1 . . TRBV27
CASSEDSGETQYF TGTGCCAGCAGTGAGGACAGTGGCGAGACCCAGTACTTC TRBJ2-5 once . TRBV25-1
CASSPRQEDEQYF TGTGCCAGCTCACCAAGACAGGAGGACGAGCAGTACTTC TRBJ2-7 . . TRBV18
CAWSVYLRGRHGEQFF TGTGCCTGGAGTGTATATTTGAGGGGGAGACACGGCGAGCAGTTCTTC TRBJ2-1 . . TRBV30
CASSYSYREKKETQYF TGTGCCAGCAGTTACTCGTACAGGGAAAAGAAAGAGACCCAGTACTTC TRBJ2-5 . . TRBV6-2/TRBV6-3
CSVPHPRLVSSSYNEQFF TGCAGCGTTCCCCACCCCCGACTAGTTTCGAGCTCCTACAATGAGCAGTTCTTC TRBJ2-1 . . TRBV29-1
CASSLGTSNTDTQYF TGTGCCAGCAGCCTGGGGACTAGCAACACAGATACGCAGTATTTT TRBJ2-3 . TRBD2 TRBV14
CASTNLGSPLHF TGTGCCAGCACAAACCTCGGGTCACCCCTCCACTTT TRBJ1-6 . . TRBV6-5
CASSRRTGGSGPMNTEAFF TGTGCCAGCAGCAGAAGGACAGGAGGAAGTGGGCCCATGAACACTGAAGCTTTCTTT TRBJ1-1 once TRBD1 TRBV3-1/TRBV3-2
CATSVPSTDTQYF TGTGCCACCAGTGTTCCGAGCACAGATACGCAGTATTTT TRBJ2-3 few . TRBV24-1
CASSLGQGSYEQYF TGTGCCAGCAGCCTCGGACAAGGCTCCTACGAGCAGTACTTC TRBJ2-7 many . TRBV2
CASSPDRGRPGELFF TGTGCCAGCAGCCCTGACAGGGGGCGCCCCGGGGAGCTGTTTTTT TRBJ2-2 . TRBD1 TRBV11-3
CASRDRAPNQPQHF TGTGCCAGCAGGGACAGGGCTCCTAATCAGCCCCAGCATTTT TRBJ1-5 few TRBD1 TRBV28
CASSLYGGVTDTQYF TGTGCCAGCAGCTTGTATGGGGGGGTCACAGATACGCAGTATTTT TRBJ2-3 once TRBD2 TRBV5-6
CATSDYPIAGGPDTQYF TGTGCCACCAGTGATTACCCCATAGCGGGAGGGCCAGATACGCAGTATTTT TRBJ2-3 . TRBD2 TRBV24-1
CASSYGAGGFTDTQYF TGTGCCAGCAGTTACGGGGCAGGGGGCTTCACAGATACGCAGTATTTT TRBJ2-3 . TRBD1 TRBV2
CASSLAVYNSPLHF TGTGCCAGCAGTTTGGCGGTCTATAATTCACCCCTCCACTTT TRBJ1-6 . . TRBV27
CASSVRDSGVYGYTF TGTGCCAGCAGCGTTCGGGACAGTGGGGTCTATGGCTACACCTTC TRBJ1-2 . TRBD1 TRBV27
CASSLEAGQGGGELFF TGCGCCAGCAGCCTCGAAGCAGGGCAGGGCGGAGGGGAGCTGTTTTTT TRBJ2-2 . . TRBV4-3
CASSQDLGSYEQYF TGCGCCAGCAGCCAAGATCTAGGCAGCTACGAGCAGTACTTC TRBJ2-7 . . TRBV4-3
CATGTPNTEAFF TGTGCCACCGGGACACCAAACACTGAAGCTTTCTTT TRBJ1-1 . . TRBV28
CASSPLGGGTDTQYF TGTGCCAGCAGTCCCCTGGGGGGAGGCACAGATACGCAGTATTTT TRBJ2-3 . . TRBV6-5
CAATGTPNEKLFF TGTGCCGCCACCGGGACACCGAATGAAAAACTGTTTTTT TRBJ1-4 . . TRBV28
CASSKWLGGGIKYTF TGTGCCAGCAGCAAATGGTTAGGGGGTGGCATTAAGTACACCTTC TRBJ1-2 . . TRBV21-1
CASSLPRDTANYGYTF TGTGCCAGCAGCTTACCCCGGGACACAGCTAACTATGGCTACACCTTC TRBJ1-2 . . TRBV7-9
CASRTPGEQFF TGTGCCAGCAGAACTCCCGGGGAGCAGTTCTTC TRBJ2-1 . . TRBV28
CASSLQGDYGYTF TGCGCCAGCAGCTTACAGGGGGACTATGGCTACACCTTC TRBJ1-2 . TRBD1 TRBV5-1
CASSSGFKGPAGTEAFF TGCGCCAGCAGCTCAGGATTTAAGGGTCCGGCGGGCACTGAAGCTTTCTTT TRBJ1-1 . . TRBV5-1
CASRPGTGPYEQYF TGTGCCAGCCGACCCGGGACAGGTCCCTACGAGCAGTACTTC TRBJ2-7 . TRBD1 TRBV5-6
CASSPEPRGTSGGADTQYF TGTGCCAGCAGCCCAGAGCCCCGGGGGACTAGCGGGGGGGCAGATACGCAGTATTTT TRBJ2-3 . TRBD2 TRBV7-3
CASSANLQGVKNGANVLTF TGTGCCAGCAGCGCAAATCTTCAGGGGGTAAAAAATGGGGCCAACGTGCTGACTTTC TRBJ2-6 . TRBD1 TRBV9
CASSSRTGNSEAFF TGTGCCAGCAGCTCCAGGACAGGGAACTCTGAAGCTTTCTTT TRBJ1-1 . TRBD1 TRBV7-9
CASSVTGLNTEAFF TGTGCCAGCAGCGTAACAGGGTTGAACACTGAAGCTTTCTTT TRBJ1-1 . . TRBV6-5
CASSQTGHPDTQYF TGTGCCAGCAGCCAAACGGGACATCCCGATACGCAGTATTTT TRBJ2-3 . . TRBV11-2
CAISESQSGARNEQYF TGTGCCATCAGTGAGTCTCAGTCAGGGGCAAGAAACGAGCAGTACTTC TRBJ2-7 . . TRBV10-3
CASSLDGPPGLTGELFF TGTGCCAGCAGCTTAGATGGTCCTCCAGGGTTAACCGGGGAGCTGTTTTTT TRBJ2-2 . . TRBV11-2
CASSTGLAGISDTQYF TGTGCCAGCAGCACAGGACTAGCGGGAATTTCAGATACGCAGTATTTT TRBJ2-3 once TRBD2 TRBV11-2
CASSPVGSNSNQPQHF TGTGCCAGCAGCCCCGTGGGGAGTAATAGCAATCAGCCCCAGCATTTT TRBJ1-5 . . TRBV6-7
CASSLPLTGAGELFF TGTGCCAGCAGCTTACCCCTGACAGGGGCCGGGGAGCTGTTTTTT TRBJ2-2 . TRBD1 TRBV7-3
CASSRIVGSGANVLTF TGTGCCAGCAGTCGGATCGTGGGGTCTGGGGCCAACGTGCTGACTTTC TRBJ2-6 . . TRBV27